These 20 T cell receptor beta chains were all obtained from the same sample, sequenced in a study of shared clonotypes between healthy human individuals. Here immunoSEQ multiplex PCR was the method, and the copy in TCRdb shows in-frame clones only, minus some. This sample has about 980,000 clones, with over 60% found just once. Sample: memory CD4+ T cells sorted from blood. Subset noted: CD45RA-negative fraction. Receptors originate from a man aged 18 to 29 in good health.

The chain recombines TRBV27 with TRBJ1-5, with D tentatively TRBD1 (6 bases). Germline V lookup: CDR1 MNHEY, CDR2 SMNVEV (reference sequence). Trimming removed 5 bases from V and 0 bases from J, with 11 bases in between. CDR3 length: 15 residues. CDR3 nucleotides: TGTGCCAGCAGTACAGGGTTCGATAGCAATCAGCCCCAGCATTTT. Its translation: CASSTGFDSNQPQHF.

This clone has only a few counts. The chain uses TRBV6-6 and TRBJ1-1; D is possibly TRBD1 (6 bases). This CDR3 has 15 amino acids. CDR1 and CDR2 (germline): MNHNY, SVGAGI (reference sequence). V shed 6 bases and J shed 2 bases, with 16 bases lying between them. The DNA for the CDR3 is TGTGCCAGCAGAAAGGACGGACAGCCTAACACTGAAGCTTTCTTT. This encodes CASRKDGQPNTEAFF.

With respect to this clone: This clone may be a read error of a much larger clone one base away. The rearrangement uses TRBV2 and TRBJ2-5, with a weak D call TRBD1 (5 bases). Germline CDR1 is SNHLY and CDR2 is FYNNEI. CDR3 length: 15 residues. The V end was cut by 0 bases, the J end by 3 bases, with 11 bases between. Here the CDR3 DNA reads TGTGCCAGCAGTGAAGCGAACAGGAGAAAAGAGACCCAGTACTTC. Translating it yields CASSEANRRKETQYF.

This chain joins TRBV15 and TRBJ2-3, with 12 bases identical to TRBD2. The CDR3 has 16 residues. Unmatched junction bases numbered 0, after V lost 1 base and J lost 1 base. Germline V lookup: CDR1 LNHNV, CDR2 YYDKDF (reference sequence). The CDR3 DNA is TGTGCCACCAGCAGAGGGACTAGCGGGGGCACAGATACGCAGTATTTT. Translating gives CATSRGTSGGTDTQYF.

This clone was seen more than once but under ten times. The J gene is TRBJ1-4, the V gene TRBV5-6, with D unclear. CDR3 length equals 14 residues. Germline lookup yields CDR1 SGHDT and CDR2 YYEEEE. With 6 bases removed from V and 10 bases from J, the gap between germline ends came to 19 bases. The CDR3 DNA is TGTGCCAGCACCCTGAGGAGGGAATTCGGAAAACTGTTTTTT. It translates to CASTLRREFGKLFF.

CDR3 in amino acids: CASSVTSGYTGELFF. The DNA of the CDR3 is TGTGCCAGCAGCGTAACTAGCGGTTACACCGGGGAGCTGTTTTTT. The chain carries TRBV9 and TRBJ2-2; 8 positions match TRBD2. V shed 1 base and J 3 bases; nucleotides not matched to a gene: 2. Germline CDR1 SGDLS, CDR2 YYNGEE. This CDR3 comprises 15 residues. Complete variable domain (other parts from reference TRBV9 and TRBJ2-2): DSGVTQTPKHLITATGQRVTLRCSPRSGDLSVYWYQQSLDQGLQFLIQYYNGEERAKGNILERFSAQQFPDLHSELNLSSLELGDSALYFCASSVTSGYTGELFFGEGSRLTVL.

On this clone: In the same sample, other DNA sequences code for this CDR3. The genes are TRBV9 and TRBJ1-3; no clear D. The CDR3 has 14 amino acids. CDR1 is SGDLS and CDR2 is YYNGEE in the germline V gene. Trimming took 0 bases from V and 0 from J, leaving 4 bases between them. Here the CDR3 reads CASSVELSGNTIYF. The CDR3, as DNA: TGTGCCAGCAGCGTAGAACTCTCTGGAAACACCATATATTTT.

This clone occurred a few times. J is TRBJ1-2 and V is TRBV6-6; no clear D gene. In germline, CDR1 is MNHNY, CDR2 SVGAGI (reference sequence). V was clipped by 6 bases and J by 6 bases, with 5 bases between them. This CDR3 contains 10 residues. DNA of the CDR3: TGTGCCAGCAGGCATGATGGCTACACCTTC. Its protein is CASRHDGYTF.

With regard to this clone: The same CDR3 also results from other DNA sequences found in this sample. The chain recombines TRBV5-1 with TRBJ1-3; no definite D call. CDR1 and CDR2 (germline): SGHRS, YFSETQ. Trimming took off 5 bases at V and 4 bases at J, with 10 bases between the two ends. This CDR3 contains 13 residues. Written as DNA, the CDR3 is TGCGCCAGCAGTCCCGGTAGCGGAAACACCATATATTTT. It encodes CASSPGSGNTIYF.

This clone has at least ten counts. The genes are TRBV15 and TRBJ1-6, with no clear D. V was trimmed by 0 bases and J by 5 bases, leaving 8 bases between them. The CDR3 contains 15 residues. The germline V gene has CDR1 LNHNV and CDR2 YYDKDF (reference sequence). The CDR3, as DNA: TGTGCCACCAGCAGAGACGGGCCTCATAATTCACCCCTCCACTTT. Translated, it gives CATSRDGPHNSPLHF. The full variable domain, rest sourced from reference TRBV15 and TRBJ1-6, is DAMVIQNPRYQVTQFGKPVTLSCSQTLNHNVMYWYQQKSSQAPKLLFHYYDKDFNNEADTPDNFQSRRPNTSFCFLDIRSPGLGDTAMYLCATSRDGPHNSPLHFGNGTRLTVT.

This sequence joins TRBV4-1 and TRBJ1-4; D is unresolved. V lost 0 bases and J 0 bases, leaving 8 bases between the germline ends. Germline assignment: CDR1 MGHRA and CDR2 YSYEKL. The CDR3 covers 16 residues. The CDR3 spells CASSQDASTTNEKLFF. The CDR3 DNA sequence: TGCGCCAGCAGCCAAGACGCGAGTACAACTAATGAAAAACTGTTTTTT.

V gene TRBV7-2 combines with J gene TRBJ1-6, with 9 bases matching TRBD1. CDR1 is SGHTA, CDR2 FQGNSA, per germline. With V trimmed by 1 base and J by 7 bases, 8 bases remained unmatched. There are 17 residues in the CDR3. The CDR3 DNA reads as TGTGCCAGCAGCTTAGGGTTAGCGGGGACAGGGAATTCACCCCTCCACTTT. Amino acid sequence: CASSLGLAGTGNSPLHF. The full variable domain, its missing parts supplied by reference TRBV7-2 and TRBJ1-6, is GAGVSQSPSNKVTEKGKDVELRCDPISGHTALYWYRQSLGQGLEFLIYFQGNSAPDKSGLPSDRFSAERTGGSVSTLTIQRTQQEDSAVYLCASSLGLAGTGNSPLHFGNGTRLTVT.

About this clone itself: One junction end disagrees with the germline gene, perhaps due to a read error. The V gene is TRBV7-7, the J gene TRBJ1-5; D uncertain. Germline CDR1 is SSHAT and CDR2 is FNYEAQ (reference sequence). The CDR3 length is 13 residues. CDR3 DNA: TGTGCTAGCAGCTTAAATCCGGCCCAGCCCCAGCATTTT. Amino acid sequence: CASSLNPAQPQHF.

The J gene is TRBJ2-7, the V gene TRBV11-3; D could derive from TRBD1 or TRBD2 (6 bases each). With 1 base removed from V and 5 bases from J, the gap between germline ends came to 27 bases. Looked up from germline, CDR1 is SGHNT and CDR2 is YENEEA. CDR3 length: 19 amino acids. The CDR3 DNA sequence: TGTGCCAGCAGCTTAGGTCGATTATATGGGGGGCCTAGCATGGACGAGCAGTACTTC. Translation gives CASSLGRLYGGPSMDEQYF. The full variable domain, its missing parts supplied by reference TRBV11-3 and TRBJ2-7, is EAGVVQSPRYKIIEKKQPVAFWCNPISGHNTLYWYLQNLGQGPELLIRYENEEAVDDSQLPKDRFSAERLKGVDSTLKIQPAELGDSAVYLCASSLGRLYGGPSMDEQYFGPGTRLTVT.

The CDR3 DNA follows: TGCGCCAGCAGCTTGGCCTTGGGACAGGGGGAGGATGGCTACACCTTC. Its protein product is CASSLALGQGEDGYTF. The chain joins TRBV5-1 to TRBJ1-2, with TRBD1 matching over 11 bases. The CDR3 is made up of 16 amino acids. Trimming removed 0 bases from V and 6 bases from J; junction bases left unmatched: 7. Germline CDR1 is SGHRS and CDR2 is YFSETQ.

The rearrangement uses TRBV5-4 and TRBJ2-5; 7 nucleotides align to TRBD2. The trim removed 0 bases at V and 12 bases at J, leaving 5 bases unmatched. CDR3 size: 12 residues. Germline V gene lookup returns CDR1 SGHNT and CDR2 YYREEE (reference sequence). The DNA of the CDR3 is TGTGCCAGCAGCTTGGTAGGCCGGGGGGAGTACTTC. Its translation is CASSLVGRGEYF.

This clone was observed a few times. The chain has TRBV10-3 and TRBJ2-7, with 10 bases that match TRBD2. This CDR3 region has 20 residues. Germline assignment: CDR1 ENHRY and CDR2 SYGVKD. V trimming: 3 bases; J trimming: 7 bases; junction bases outside the gene matches: 24. The CDR3 sequence: CAISDSGLASQPTLSWEQYF. For the CDR3, the DNA is TGTGCCATCAGTGACTCGGGACTAGCGTCCCAGCCTACTCTCTCGTGGGAGCAGTACTTC.

V usage is TRBV6-1 and J usage is TRBJ1-3; the D is unclear. Germline-derived CDR1 and CDR2 are MNHNS and SASEGT. Trimming shortened V by 7 bases and J by 0 bases, and 13 bases separated the two germline ends. The CDR3 runs 15 residues. As DNA, the CDR3 is TGTGCCAGCATCGGGCAAGTCCCCTCTGGAAACACCATATATTTT. Encoded protein: CASIGQVPSGNTIYF.

The V gene is TRBV18, the J gene TRBJ2-5, with D maybe TRBD1 (6 bases). The V gene lost 0 bases and the J gene lost 5 bases, with 13 bases spanning the gap. The length of the CDR3 is 15 residues. In germline, CDR1 is KGHSH, CDR2 LQKENI. The CDR3: CASSPPGQIRETQYF. CDR3 DNA sequence: TGTGCCAGCTCACCACCGGGACAAATAAGGGAGACCCAGTACTTC.

As concerns this clone: The same CDR3 also results from other DNA sequences found in this sample. CDR3 DNA: TGTGCCACCAGCAGGGGTCCCTATGGCTACACCTTC. The encoded protein is CATSRGPYGYTF. J is TRBJ1-2 and V is TRBV15; D call uncertain. The ends were cut back, 3 bases at V and 4 bases at J, with 6 bases in the middle. CDR3 size: 12 residues. Germline V gene sequence: CDR1 LNHNV, CDR2 YYDKDF (reference sequence). The full variable domain, in which reference TRBV15 and TRBJ1-2 provide the parts outside the CDR3, is DAMVIQNPRYQVTQFGKPVTLSCSQTLNHNVMYWYQQKSSQAPKLLFHYYDKDFNNEADTPDNFQSRRPNTSFCFLDIRSPGLGDTAMYLCATSRGPYGYTFGSGTRLTVV.